The sequence of this T cell receptor (beta chain) was determined in a study of human T cells and chemical hapten exposure. For the study at large: Skin on the upper inner arm, roughly 2 cm by roughly 2 cm in size, was sensitized with 2% DPC.

As to time point: patch test 1, 2 weeks after DPC sensitization. Treatment noted: therapeutic diphenylcyclopropenone sensitization with weekly scalp DPC. Blood, whole and unfractionated, served as the source for total RNA extraction. Overall study results and limits: Correlating positively with patch test score were the PT1 expanded TCR counts.

The CDR3 is 14 amino acids. Trimming stripped 5 bases from V and 3 bases from J, with 13 bases between. Germline lookup yields CDR1 SEHNR and CDR2 FQNEAQ (reference sequence). This clonotype was detected many times. What it recognizes is unknown. Via MiXCR, TCRdb re-called the RACE reads, giving one row per CDR3 protein. Among about 360,000 distinct CDR3 sequences, approximately 5% were seen once, and the ten largest hold approximately 2.3%. The input for sequencing was whole blood, taken in connection with sensitization to the hapten diphenylcyclopropenone (DPC). The receptor was derived from a woman aged 45-60 years with alopecia areata. Some clones in this sample may be carry-over from other donors' samples. The chain joins TRBV7-9 to TRBJ2-5; weak D call: TRBD2 (6 bases). CDR3 residues: CASSLGLLKETQYF. In nucleotides, the CDR3 is TGTGCCAGCAGCCTGGGACTTCTAAAAGAGACCCAGTACTTC. Based on the CDR3 plus reference TRBV7-9 and TRBJ2-5, the full variable domain is DTGVSQNPRHKITKRGQNVTFRCDPISEHNRLYWYRQTLGQGPEFLTYFQNEAQLEKSRLLSDRFSAERPKGSFSTLEIQRTEQGDSAMYLCASSLGLLKETQYFGPGTRLLVL.